This TCR beta chain was sequenced in a study of T cells after yellow fever vaccination. Study background: For low cell numbers, libraries were made with SMART-Seq v4 Ultra Low Input.

Whole-study results and caveats: It was the secondary response that reached its peak faster, day 5 versus 15, but it was weaker. Few clonotypes appeared in both CD4 and CD8 compartments.

As TCR cDNA was made by 5'RACE template switching, a universal primer site and UMIs were added. MiXCR was run by TCRdb on the 5' RACE reads, yielding one entry per CDR3 protein. The data show 100,000 to 150,000 distinct CDR3 sequences, 7.4% seen once. This clonotype was counted many times. Its antigen is unknown. After removal of 1 base from V and 8 bases from J, the junction contained 7 bases not matched to a gene. Germline V CDR1 and CDR2: SGHTA, FQGNSA. The CDR3 is made up of 15 amino acids. This sequence originates from a man aged 18-30 years who received the YFV17D yellow fever vaccine. The V and J genes are TRBV7-2 and TRBJ2-1; 8 positions agree with TRBD1. Sample: CD4+ T cells sorted from PBMCs, taken approximately 11 days after the first yellow fever vaccination. The CDR3: CASSLGPGGRDEQFF. CDR3 nucleotides: TGTGCCAGCAGCTTAGGTCCAGGGGGCAGGGATGAGCAGTTCTTC.